This T cell receptor (beta chain) was documented in a study of blood T cell repertoires in COVID-19. J lost 4 bases, V lost 9 bases, and 8 bases had no gene match. Germline loops: CDR1 MNHEY, CDR2 SVGAGI. The length of the CDR3 is 14 residues. Some clones are missing from TCRdb's copy, which holds only in-frame ones; the method was immunoSEQ multiplex PCR. The table has tens of thousands of clones, 90% seen once. Specimen: peripheral blood. The chain carries TRBV6-5 and TRBJ1-3, with 8 positions matching TRBD1. The receptor was derived from a man between 45 and 60 years old with acute or convalescent COVID-19. CDR3 coding DNA: TGTGCCAGTTTAGACAGGGGTCGAGGAAACACCATATATTTT. It specifies CASLDRGRGNTIYF.